This TCR beta chain was sequenced for a study of T cell responses to AZD1222 COVID-19 vaccine. General study results and limits: Clonal diversity may have been underestimated in mostly white British donors. Spike-specific TCR breadth and depth grew following two AZD1222 doses.

The repertoire was sequenced with immunoSEQ multiplex PCR; TCRdb's copy has only in-frame clones and lacks some. Of about 140,000 clones listed, about nine tenths are singletons. As for this clone: The antigen remains unidentified. At the DNA level, this CDR3 is encoded by other sequences in the same sample as well.

The CDR3 extends over 12 amino acids. Trimming removed 1 base at V and 3 bases at J, with 4 bases between. Germline lookup yields CDR1 MDHEN and CDR2 SYDVKM. This TCR came from an adult who received the AZD1222 COVID-19 vaccine. The material sequenced was peripheral blood, taken 28 days after the second AZD1222 dose. This chain links TRBV28 with TRBJ2-7; unclear D gene. The CDR3 coding sequence is TGTGCCAGCAGTTTATCCAGCTACGAGCAGTACTTC. This encodes CASSLSSYEQYF.